This T cell receptor beta chain comes out of a study of blood T cell repertoires in COVID-19. On the study more broadly: Sites across the United States, Italy and Spain contributed samples from acute and convalescent COVID-19. PBMCs, B-cell-depleted T cells, or T cells provided the cDNA or gDNA that made up the material.

The authors' processing: Nucleated cell number was recorded as an estimate derived from reference gene primer amplification. Using immunoSEQ multiplex PCR, the repertoire was profiled, and TCRdb retains in-frame clones only, with some absent. That table furnishes V, J and clone size, whereas the DNA furnished D and trimming. This table has 150,000 or so clones, approximately 86% appearing once. The CDR3 extends over 13 amino acids. V lost 8 bases, J lost 6 bases, and 2 bases stayed unmatched. The germline CDR1 and CDR2 sequences are LNHDA and SQIVND (reference sequence). Enrolled through a virtual design, the participants were between roughly 18 and 95 years of age and came from some 26 US areas.

The receptor was isolated from a man in his 60s who had recovered from COVID-19. Material for sequencing was PBMCs or T cells enriched from blood (not recorded which). The chain combines TRBV19 with TRBJ1-6; 9 bases are a match to TRBD1. CDR3: CASSDRGNSPLHF. The CDR3 DNA reads as TGTGCCAGTTCGGACAGGGGTAATTCACCCCTCCACTTT.